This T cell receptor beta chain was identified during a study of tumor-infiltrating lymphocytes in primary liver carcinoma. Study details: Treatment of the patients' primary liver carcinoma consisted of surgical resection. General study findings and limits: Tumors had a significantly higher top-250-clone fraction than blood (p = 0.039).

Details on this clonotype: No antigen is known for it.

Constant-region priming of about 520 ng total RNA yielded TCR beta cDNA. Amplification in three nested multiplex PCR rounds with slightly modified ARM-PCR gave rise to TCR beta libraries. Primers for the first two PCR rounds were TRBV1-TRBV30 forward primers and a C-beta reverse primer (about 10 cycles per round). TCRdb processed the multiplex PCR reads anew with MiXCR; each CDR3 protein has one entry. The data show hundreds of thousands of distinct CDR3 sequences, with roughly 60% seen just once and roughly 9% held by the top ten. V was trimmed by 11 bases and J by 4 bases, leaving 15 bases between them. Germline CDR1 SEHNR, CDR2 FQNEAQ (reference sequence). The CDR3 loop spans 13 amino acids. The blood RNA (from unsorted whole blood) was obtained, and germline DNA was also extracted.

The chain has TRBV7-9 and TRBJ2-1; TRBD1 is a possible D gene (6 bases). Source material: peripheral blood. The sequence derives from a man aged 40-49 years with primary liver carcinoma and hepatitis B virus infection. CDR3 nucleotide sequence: TGTGCCGGCGGCGGACAGCTATACAATGAGCAGTTCTTC. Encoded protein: CAGGGQLYNEQFF.